Listed below are T cell receptor beta chains from one sample, sequenced in a study of CD8 T cells in ankylosing spondylitis. Using its own MiXCR run on the 5' RACE reads, TCRdb lists one record per CDR3 protein. The sample records some 140,000 distinct CDR3 sequences, 7% to 9% being singletons. Specimen: synovial fluid, either unsorted or a sorted T cell fraction (not recorded which). These receptors originate from a male donor with ankylosing spondylitis. Both conserved end residues are part of each CDR3. The D gene is left open where the match is weak. Size is omitted from some rows. Given values are once, few, many or a class for expanded clones.

DNA,CDR3,size,J,D,V
TGTGCCAGCAGCCGAGAGGGGGCCTACGAGCAGTACTTC,CASSREGAYEQYF,-,TRBJ2-7,-,TRBV3-1
TGCAGTGCTAGAGATGAGGCTAGCGGAAGGTACGAGCAGTACTTC,CSARDEASGRYEQYF,many,TRBJ2-7,TRBD2,TRBV20-1
TGTGCCAGCAAGAGGGGTGCGGGACTATCCTACAATGAGCAGTTCTTC,CASKRGAGLSYNEQFF,few,TRBJ2-1,TRBD2,TRBV28
TGTGCCAGCAGCCCGGGACAGGGGCTGAGCTACACCTTC,CASSPGQGLSYTF,few,TRBJ1-2,TRBD1,TRBV7-8
TGCAGTGCTAGAGCCGGGACAGGGGGACTGCCCCAGCATTTT,CSARAGTGGLPQHF,-,TRBJ1-5,TRBD1,TRBV20-1
TGCAGCGTTCTTGGAGGGGCAGGCTACACTGAAGCTTTCTTT,CSVLGGAGYTEAFF,many,TRBJ1-1,-,TRBV29-1
TGTGCCAGCAGTCGCCTTTCTGGGACAGGGGATCGTCAGCCCCAGCATTTT,CASSRLSGTGDRQPQHF,many,TRBJ1-5,TRBD1,TRBV27
TGTGCCAGCAATCACAGGGGCGGTCCCTACGAGCAGTACTTC,CASNHRGGPYEQYF,-,TRBJ2-7,TRBD1,TRBV6-1
TGCAGTGCTAGAGTGGGGACAGGGGACGAAAAACTGTTTTTT,CSARVGTGDEKLFF,few,TRBJ1-4,TRBD1,TRBV20-1
TGCAGTGCTACTATCCTCGGACAGGAGAATTCACCCCTCCACTTT,CSATILGQENSPLHF,many,TRBJ1-6,TRBD1,TRBV20-1
TGTGCCAGCAGCCCCCGGGAGGGATCACCCCTCCACTTT,CASSPREGSPLHF,many,TRBJ1-6,-,TRBV6-6
TGTGCCAGCAGCTTCATTCAGGGGATTTCTGGGGCCAACGTCCTGACTTTC,CASSFIQGISGANVLTF,few,TRBJ2-6,-,TRBV5-6
TGTGCCAGCAGCCATTCTGGGACAGCTCATGAAAAACTGTTTTTT,CASSHSGTAHEKLFF,few,TRBJ1-4,TRBD1,TRBV27
TGTGCCAGCAGCTCTGGACAGGGGTTGGGCTATGGCTACACCTTC,CASSSGQGLGYGYTF,many,TRBJ1-2,TRBD1,TRBV7-2
TGTGCCAGTAGTCCCGGAGGGGGTTACAATGAGCAGTTCTTC,CASSPGGGYNEQFF,many,TRBJ2-1,-,TRBV19
TGTGCCAGCAGCCCTAGGGGGGCGCGTGAGACCCAGTACTTC,CASSPRGARETQYF,few,TRBJ2-5,-,TRBV7-9
TGCAGCGTTGGAACAGGGTCGCAGTATTTT,CSVGTGSQYF,-,TRBJ2-3,-,TRBV29-1
TGCTGTGCTAGAGAAGAAGCGGGGGCCTCGAACACCGGGGAGCTGTTTTTT,CCAREEAGASNTGELFF,few,TRBJ2-2,TRBD2,TRBV20-1
TGTGCCAGCAGCCACAGGGAGTACACCGGGGAGCTGTTTTTT,CASSHREYTGELFF,-,TRBJ2-2,-,TRBV6-2/TRBV6-3
TGTGCCAGCAGCTTTTTGGGACGCCAGTACTCTGGAAACACCATATATTTT,CASSFLGRQYSGNTIYF,-,TRBJ1-3,-,TRBV5-6
TGCAGTGCTCCGCCCCCGACTAGCGGGGGGGAGACCCAGTACTTC,CSAPPPTSGGETQYF,many,TRBJ2-5,TRBD2,TRBV20-1
TGTGCCAGCAGCCAAGATCAGACGACCCAGTACTTC,CASSQDQTTQYF,few,TRBJ2-5,-,TRBV3-1
TGCAGTGCTAGAAGGCAGGGGGCCCTCACAGATACGCAGTATTTT,CSARRQGALTDTQYF,many,TRBJ2-3,TRBD1,TRBV20-1
TGCAGTGCCTTGCCTGTGGAGAAACTGTTTTTT,CSALPVEKLFF,many,TRBJ1-4,-,TRBV20-1
TGTGCCAGCTCTCCGGGGGACAGGGGGTACCCTTACGAGCAGTACTTC,CASSPGDRGYPYEQYF,few,TRBJ2-7,TRBD1,TRBV18
TGTGCCAGCAGAATAGCGGATTCCTACAATGAGCAGTTCTTC,CASRIADSYNEQFF,many,TRBJ2-1,-,TRBV6-1
TGTGCCAGCAGCTTTGGGAATACGCAGTATTTT,CASSFGNTQYF,-,TRBJ2-3,-,TRBV7-3
TGTGCCAGCAGCTTGTACGATAACACTGAAGCTTTCTTT,CASSLYDNTEAFF,many,TRBJ1-1,-,TRBV5-5
TGTGCCAGCGTGAGGGGGCAAGCCTACGAGCAGTACTTC,CASVRGQAYEQYF,many,TRBJ2-7,TRBD1,TRBV6-1
TGTGCCAGCACCTTAAGGACAGGGCTCACTGAAGCTTTCTTT,CASTLRTGLTEAFF,-,TRBJ1-1,TRBD1,TRBV6-1
TGTGCCAGCAGTCGTGACAGGGTAGATACGCAGTATTTT,CASSRDRVDTQYF,few,TRBJ2-3,TRBD1,TRBV7-8
TGTGCCAGCCGGTGGAACTCTGGAAACACCATATATTTT,CASRWNSGNTIYF,-,TRBJ1-3,-,TRBV6-1
TGTGCCAGCAGTTGGACAGGGCTGGCTGGAAACACCATATATTTT,CASSWTGLAGNTIYF,-,TRBJ1-3,TRBD1,TRBV5-6
TGTGCCAGCAGTTTATGGGGGATCCAAGCTTTCTTT,CASSLWGIQAFF,many,TRBJ1-1,-,TRBV12-3/TRBV12-4
TGTGCCAGCAGTTTAAGGGGGACGGTCTCCTACGAGCAGTACTTC,CASSLRGTVSYEQYF,many,TRBJ2-7,-,TRBV28
TGCAGTGCTGTGCGGGGCACTAATGAAAAACTGTTTTTT,CSAVRGTNEKLFF,few,TRBJ1-4,-,TRBV20-1
TGTGCCAGCAGTCTATACAGGGGAGATCAGCCCCAGCATTTT,CASSLYRGDQPQHF,few,TRBJ1-5,TRBD1,TRBV6-1
TGCAGTGCTTTAGCGGGGGGAGAGACCCAGTACTTC,CSALAGGETQYF,-,TRBJ2-5,TRBD2,TRBV20-1
TGCAGTGAAAGTTCTGGGATTCTTCGGGTCAATGAGCAGTTCTTC,CSESSGILRVNEQFF,-,TRBJ2-1,-,TRBV20-1
TGTGCCAGCAGGGAGACTAGCGGGAGGGCAGATACGCAGTATTTT,CASRETSGRADTQYF,few,TRBJ2-3,TRBD2,TRBV28